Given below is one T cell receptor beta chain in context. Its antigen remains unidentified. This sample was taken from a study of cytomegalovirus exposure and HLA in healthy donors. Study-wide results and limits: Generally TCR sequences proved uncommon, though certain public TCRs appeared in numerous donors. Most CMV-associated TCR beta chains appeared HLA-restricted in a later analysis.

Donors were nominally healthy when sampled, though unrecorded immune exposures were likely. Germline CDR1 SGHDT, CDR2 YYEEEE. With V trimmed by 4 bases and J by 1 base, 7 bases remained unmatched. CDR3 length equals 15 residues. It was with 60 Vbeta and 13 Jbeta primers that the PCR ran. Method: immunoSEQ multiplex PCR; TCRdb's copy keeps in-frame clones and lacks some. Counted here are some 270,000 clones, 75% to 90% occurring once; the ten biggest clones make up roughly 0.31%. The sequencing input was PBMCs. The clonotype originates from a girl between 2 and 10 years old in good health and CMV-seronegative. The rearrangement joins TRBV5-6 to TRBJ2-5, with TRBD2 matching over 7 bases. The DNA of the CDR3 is TGTGCCAGCAGCCCATCAGCGGGACGCCAAGAGACCCAGTACTTC. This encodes CASSPSAGRQETQYF.